Listed below are T cell receptor beta chains from one sample, sequenced in a study of cytomegalovirus exposure and HLA in healthy donors. Only in-frame clones appear in the TCRdb table, and some are missing; sequencing was by immunoSEQ multiplex PCR. There are about 140,000 clones in the sample; roughly four fifths occur only once, and 3% to 3.5% lies in the top ten. The specimen sequenced was PBMCs. These receptors originate from a man in his late teens or twenties in good health and CMV-seropositive. CDR3s include the opening cysteine and the closing phenylalanine or tryptophan.

v_call: TRBV7-9; j_call: TRBJ2-3; cdr3_aa: CASSLVGTSGAADTQYF
v_call: TRBV14; j_call: TRBJ1-6; cdr3_aa: CASSQDHAGFSPLHF
v_call: TRBV5-5; j_call: TRBJ2-5; cdr3_aa: CASNWDSKETQYF
v_call: TRBV9; j_call: TRBJ2-2; cdr3_aa: CASSGLAFAGELFF
v_call: TRBV5-1; j_call: TRBJ2-3; cdr3_aa: CASSLGGTDTQYF
v_call: TRBV9; j_call: TRBJ2-3; cdr3_aa: CASSVGREGLTGTDTQYF
v_call: TRBV28; j_call: TRBJ2-7; cdr3_aa: CASSTPRAGRNEQYF
v_call: TRBV28; j_call: TRBJ1-5; cdr3_aa: CASSSSRGARSNQPQHF
v_call: TRBV7-9; j_call: TRBJ2-7; cdr3_aa: CASSLVQGPHEQYF
v_call: TRBV30; j_call: TRBJ1-2; cdr3_aa: CAWSVRQRYGYTF
v_call: TRBV6-5; j_call: TRBJ1-6; cdr3_aa: CASKGPGAGNSPLHF
v_call: TRBV5-1; j_call: .; cdr3_aa: CASFGGQGAPYEQYF
v_call: TRBV6-5; j_call: TRBJ2-7; cdr3_aa: CASSYSDSEPYEQYF
v_call: TRBV29-1; j_call: TRBJ2-7; cdr3_aa: CSARDRGTSGSYEQYF
v_call: TRBV28; j_call: TRBJ2-3; cdr3_aa: CASSARQGPPTDTQYF
v_call: TRBV6-5; j_call: TRBJ1-3; cdr3_aa: CASRRDLGNTIYF
v_call: TRBV6-5; j_call: TRBJ1-5; cdr3_aa: CASRIAADQPQHF
v_call: TRBV25-1; j_call: TRBJ2-3; cdr3_aa: CASSDSFGGGTDTQYF
v_call: TRBV19; j_call: TRBJ1-5; cdr3_aa: CATTSGGIRAQHF
v_call: TRBV5-1; j_call: TRBJ2-1; cdr3_aa: CASSSPGGLSSYNEQFF
v_call: TRBV2; j_call: TRBJ2-7; cdr3_aa: CASTPPTPIEQYF
v_call: TRBV19; j_call: TRBJ1-2; cdr3_aa: CASSFKWDSLNYGYTF
v_call: TRBV7-9; j_call: TRBJ2-5; cdr3_aa: CASSPTGLQETQYF
v_call: TRBV5-6; j_call: TRBJ2-2; cdr3_aa: CASSLRSDTGELFF
v_call: TRBV9; j_call: TRBJ1-3; cdr3_aa: CASSVSVSGNTIYF
v_call: TRBV6-6; j_call: TRBJ2-1; cdr3_aa: CASSSGLAGVNEQFF
v_call: TRBV28; j_call: TRBJ2-7; cdr3_aa: CASSLDRDYEQYF
v_call: TRBV18; j_call: TRBJ2-5; cdr3_aa: CASSPSGPRETQYF
v_call: TRBV27; j_call: TRBJ2-7; cdr3_aa: CASGQGASYEQYF
v_call: TRBV6-1; j_call: TRBJ2-7; cdr3_aa: CATFQGYEQYF
v_call: TRBV21-1; j_call: TRBJ1-3; cdr3_aa: CASSKSSGLPPSGNTIYF
v_call: TRBV28; j_call: TRBJ2-7; cdr3_aa: CASRLNTYEQYF
v_call: TRBV6-1; j_call: TRBJ1-1; cdr3_aa: CASSRGSEAFF
v_call: TRBV6-6; j_call: TRBJ1-4; cdr3_aa: CASLPGGNEKLFF
v_call: TRBV7-9; j_call: TRBJ1-1; cdr3_aa: CARDTLNTEAFF
v_call: TRBV19; j_call: TRBJ2-1; cdr3_aa: CASSISGDYNEQFF
v_call: TRBV5-1; j_call: TRBJ2-3; cdr3_aa: CASSLTGAEDTQYF
v_call: TRBV7-5; j_call: TRBJ2-3; cdr3_aa: CARSLTGPPRDTGADTQYF